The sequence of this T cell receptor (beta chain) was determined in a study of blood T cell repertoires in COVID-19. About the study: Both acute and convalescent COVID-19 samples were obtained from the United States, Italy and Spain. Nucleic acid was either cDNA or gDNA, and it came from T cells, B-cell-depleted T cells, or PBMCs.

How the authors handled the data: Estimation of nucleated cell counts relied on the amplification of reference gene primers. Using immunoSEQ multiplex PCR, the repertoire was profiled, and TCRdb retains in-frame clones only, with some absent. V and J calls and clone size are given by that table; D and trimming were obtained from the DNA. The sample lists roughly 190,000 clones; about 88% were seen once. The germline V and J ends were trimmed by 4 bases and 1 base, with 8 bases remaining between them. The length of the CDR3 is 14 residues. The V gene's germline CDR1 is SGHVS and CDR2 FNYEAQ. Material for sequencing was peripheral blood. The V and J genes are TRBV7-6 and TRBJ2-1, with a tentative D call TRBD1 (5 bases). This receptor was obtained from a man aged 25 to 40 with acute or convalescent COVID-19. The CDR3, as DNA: TGTGCCAGCAGCTCCAGGGATTCCTACAATGAGCAGTTCTTC. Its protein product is CASSSRDSYNEQFF.